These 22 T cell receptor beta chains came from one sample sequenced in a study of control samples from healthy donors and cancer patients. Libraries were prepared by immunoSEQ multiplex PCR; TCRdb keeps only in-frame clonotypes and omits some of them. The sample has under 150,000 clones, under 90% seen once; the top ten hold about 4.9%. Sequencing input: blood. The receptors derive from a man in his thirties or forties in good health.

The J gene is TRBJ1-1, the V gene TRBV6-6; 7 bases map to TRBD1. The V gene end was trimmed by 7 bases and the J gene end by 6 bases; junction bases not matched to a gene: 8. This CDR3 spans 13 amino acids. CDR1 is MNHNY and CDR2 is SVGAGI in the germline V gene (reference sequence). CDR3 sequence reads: CASTIFQGAEAFF. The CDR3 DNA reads TGTGCCAGCACCATCTTCCAGGGGGCTGAAGCTTTCTTT.

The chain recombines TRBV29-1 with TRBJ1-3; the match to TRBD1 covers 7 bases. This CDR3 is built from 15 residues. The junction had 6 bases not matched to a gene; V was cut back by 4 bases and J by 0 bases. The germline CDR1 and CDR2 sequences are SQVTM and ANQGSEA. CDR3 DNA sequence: TGCAGCGTTGTGAAGGACAGGACCTCTGGAAACACCATATATTTT. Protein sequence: CSVVKDRTSGNTIYF.

CDR3 sequence: CASSTIPGAYEQYF. In DNA, the CDR3 is TGTGCCAGTAGTACGATTCCGGGGGCCTACGAGCAGTACTTC. This rearrangement joins TRBV19 to TRBJ2-7, with a weak D call TRBD2 (6 bases). In germline, CDR1 is LNHDA, CDR2 SQIVND (reference sequence). The CDR3 has 14 residues. V gave up 4 bases and J gave up 2 bases, with 12 bases separating them.

The CDR3 is CASSLDAGTGGQETQYF. The CDR3 DNA follows: TGTGCCAGCAGCTTGGACGCTGGGACGGGTGGGCAAGAGACCCAGTACTTC. The rearrangement links TRBV5-4 to TRBJ2-5, with D possibly called TRBD1 or TRBD2 (5 bases each). Germline assignment: CDR1 SGHNT and CDR2 YYREEE (reference sequence). This CDR3 comprises 17 residues. V shed 0 bases and J shed 2 bases, with 17 bases lying between them.

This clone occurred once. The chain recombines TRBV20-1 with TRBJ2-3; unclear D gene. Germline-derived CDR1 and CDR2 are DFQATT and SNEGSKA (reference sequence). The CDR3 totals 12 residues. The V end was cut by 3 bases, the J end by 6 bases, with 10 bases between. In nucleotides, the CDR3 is TGCAGTGCTAGTCGGGCGCAGGATACGCAGTATTTT. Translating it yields CSASRAQDTQYF.

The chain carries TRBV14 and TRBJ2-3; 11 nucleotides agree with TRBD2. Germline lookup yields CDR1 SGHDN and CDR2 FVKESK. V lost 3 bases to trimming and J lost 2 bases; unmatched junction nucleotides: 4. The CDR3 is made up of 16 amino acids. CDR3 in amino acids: CASSHSLAGDTDTQYF. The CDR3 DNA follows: TGTGCCAGCAGCCATTCACTAGCGGGGGACACAGATACGCAGTATTTT. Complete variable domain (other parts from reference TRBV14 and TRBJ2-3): EAGVTQFPSHSVIEKGQTVTLRCDPISGHDNLYWYRRVMGKEIKFLLHFVKESKQDESGMPNNRFLAERTGGTYSTLKVQPAELEDSGVYFCASSHSLAGDTDTQYFGPGTRLTVL.

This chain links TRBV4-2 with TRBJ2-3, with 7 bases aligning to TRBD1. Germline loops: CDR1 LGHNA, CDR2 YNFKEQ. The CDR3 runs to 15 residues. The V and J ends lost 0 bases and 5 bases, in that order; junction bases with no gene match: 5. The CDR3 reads CASSQETGAGDTQYF. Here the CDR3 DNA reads TGTGCCAGCAGCCAAGAAACAGGGGCTGGAGATACGCAGTATTTT.

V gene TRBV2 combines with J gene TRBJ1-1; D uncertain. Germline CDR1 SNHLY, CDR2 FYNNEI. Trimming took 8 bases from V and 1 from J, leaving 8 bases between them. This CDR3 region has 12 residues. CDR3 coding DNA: TGTGCCAGCGGTGGTGGGAACACTGAAGCTTTCTTT. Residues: CASGGGNTEAFF.

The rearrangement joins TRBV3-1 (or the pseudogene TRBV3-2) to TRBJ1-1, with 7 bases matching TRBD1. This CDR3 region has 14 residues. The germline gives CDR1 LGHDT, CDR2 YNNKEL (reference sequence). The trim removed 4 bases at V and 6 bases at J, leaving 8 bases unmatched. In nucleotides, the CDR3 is TGTGCCAGCAGCCGAACCCAGGGGGAGGCTGAAGCTTTCTTT. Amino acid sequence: CASSRTQGEAEAFF.

This chain's CDR3 is CASSLRTGQGHGYTF. CDR3 nucleotides: TGTGCCAGCAGCTTAAGAACCGGACAGGGACATGGCTACACCTTC. The rearrangement links TRBV7-2 to TRBJ1-2; 8 bases line up with TRBD1. The germline CDR1 and CDR2 sequences are SGHTA and FQGNSA. CDR3 size: 15 residues. V gave up 2 bases and J gave up 6 bases; unmatched junction bases: 8.

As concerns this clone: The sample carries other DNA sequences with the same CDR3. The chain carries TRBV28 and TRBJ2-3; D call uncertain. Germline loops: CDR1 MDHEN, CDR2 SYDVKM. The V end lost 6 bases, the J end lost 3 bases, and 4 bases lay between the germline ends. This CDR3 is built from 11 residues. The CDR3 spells CASSSTDTQYF. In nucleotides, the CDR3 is TGTGCCAGCAGCTCGACAGATACGCAGTATTTT.

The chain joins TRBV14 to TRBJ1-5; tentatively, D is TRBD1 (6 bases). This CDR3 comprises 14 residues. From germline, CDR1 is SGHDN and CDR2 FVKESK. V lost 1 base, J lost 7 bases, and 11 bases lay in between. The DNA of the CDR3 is TGTGCCAGCAGCCAAGGGACAGCGGGCCAGCCCCAGCATTTT. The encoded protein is CASSQGTAGQPQHF.

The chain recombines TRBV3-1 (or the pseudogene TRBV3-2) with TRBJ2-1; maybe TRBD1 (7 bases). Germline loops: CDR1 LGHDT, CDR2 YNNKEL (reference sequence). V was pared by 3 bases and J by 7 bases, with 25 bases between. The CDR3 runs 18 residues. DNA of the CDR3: TGTGCCAGCAGCCACCTCGGGGCAGGGGGGACACCTGGAAATGAGCAGTTCTTC. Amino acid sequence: CASSHLGAGGTPGNEQFF.

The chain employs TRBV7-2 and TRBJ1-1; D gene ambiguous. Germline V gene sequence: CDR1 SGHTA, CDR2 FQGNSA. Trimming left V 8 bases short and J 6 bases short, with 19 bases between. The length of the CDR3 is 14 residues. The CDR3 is CASSGTATSSEAFF. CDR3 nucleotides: TGTGCCAGCTCCGGAACCGCGACTTCCTCTGAAGCTTTCTTT.

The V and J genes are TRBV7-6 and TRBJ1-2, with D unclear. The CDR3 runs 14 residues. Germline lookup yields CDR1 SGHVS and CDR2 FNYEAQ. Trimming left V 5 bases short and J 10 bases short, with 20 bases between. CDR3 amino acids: CASSPQWRPNVYTF. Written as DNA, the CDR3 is TGTGCCAGCAGCCCACAGTGGCGGCCCAATGTCTACACCTTC.

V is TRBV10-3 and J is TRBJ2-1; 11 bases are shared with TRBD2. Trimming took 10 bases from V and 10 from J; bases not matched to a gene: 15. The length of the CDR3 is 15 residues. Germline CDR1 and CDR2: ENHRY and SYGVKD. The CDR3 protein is CATRRSGGDGGEQFF. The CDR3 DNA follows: TGTGCCACCCGACGTAGCGGGGGGGACGGGGGAGAGCAGTTCTTC.

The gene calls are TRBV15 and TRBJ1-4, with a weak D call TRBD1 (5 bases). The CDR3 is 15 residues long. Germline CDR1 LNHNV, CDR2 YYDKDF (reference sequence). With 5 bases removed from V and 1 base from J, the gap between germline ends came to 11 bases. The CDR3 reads CATSRIGQTNEKLFF. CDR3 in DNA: TGTGCCACCAGCCGAATCGGACAAACTAATGAAAAACTGTTTTTT.

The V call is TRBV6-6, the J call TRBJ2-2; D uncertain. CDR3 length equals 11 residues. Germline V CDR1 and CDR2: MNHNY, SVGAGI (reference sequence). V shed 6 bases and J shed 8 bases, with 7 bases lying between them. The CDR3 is CASSAVGELFF. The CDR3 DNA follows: TGTGCCAGCAGCGCCGTAGGGGAGCTGTTTTTT.

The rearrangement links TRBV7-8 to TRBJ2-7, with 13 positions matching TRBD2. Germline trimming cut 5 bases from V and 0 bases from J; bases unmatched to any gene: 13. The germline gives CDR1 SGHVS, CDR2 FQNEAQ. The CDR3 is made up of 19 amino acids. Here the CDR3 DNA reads TGTGCCAGCAGCACCCCCTCCGGGACTAGCGGGATGGCCTCCTACGAGCAGTACTTC. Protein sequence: CASSTPSGTSGMASYEQYF.

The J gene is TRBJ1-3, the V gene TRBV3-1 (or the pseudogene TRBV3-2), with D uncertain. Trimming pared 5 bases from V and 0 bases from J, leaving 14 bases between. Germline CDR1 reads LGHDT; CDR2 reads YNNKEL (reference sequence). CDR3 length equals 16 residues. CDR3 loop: CASSIGPGASGNTIYF. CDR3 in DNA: TGTGCCAGCAGCATTGGGCCCGGAGCCTCTGGAAACACCATATATTTT.

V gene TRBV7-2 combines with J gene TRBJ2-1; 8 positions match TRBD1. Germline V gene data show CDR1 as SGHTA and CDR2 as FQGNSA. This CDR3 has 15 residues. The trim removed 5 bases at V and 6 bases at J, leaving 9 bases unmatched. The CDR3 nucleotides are TGTGCCAGCAGCCCCGGGACAGGACGCTTCAATGAGCAGTTCTTC. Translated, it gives CASSPGTGRFNEQFF.

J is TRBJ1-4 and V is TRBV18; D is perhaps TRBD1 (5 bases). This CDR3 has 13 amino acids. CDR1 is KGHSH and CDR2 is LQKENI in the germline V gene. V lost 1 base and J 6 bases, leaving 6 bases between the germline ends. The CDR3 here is CASSPLGDEKLFF. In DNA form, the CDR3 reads TGTGCCAGCTCACCACTGGGGGATGAAAAACTGTTTTTT.